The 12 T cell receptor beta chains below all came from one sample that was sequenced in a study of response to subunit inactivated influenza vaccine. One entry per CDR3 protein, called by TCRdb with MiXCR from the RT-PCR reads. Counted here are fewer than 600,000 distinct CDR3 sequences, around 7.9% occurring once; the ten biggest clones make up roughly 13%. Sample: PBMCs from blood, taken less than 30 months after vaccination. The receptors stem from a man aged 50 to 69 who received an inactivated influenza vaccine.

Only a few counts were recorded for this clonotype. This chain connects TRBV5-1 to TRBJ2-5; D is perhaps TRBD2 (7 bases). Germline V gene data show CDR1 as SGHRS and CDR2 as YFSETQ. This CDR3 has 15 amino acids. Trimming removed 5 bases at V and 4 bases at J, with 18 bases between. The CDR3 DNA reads TGCGCCAGCAGAGCGGGACCCTCGGGGGCAGAGACCCAGTACTTC. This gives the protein CASRAGPSGAETQYF.

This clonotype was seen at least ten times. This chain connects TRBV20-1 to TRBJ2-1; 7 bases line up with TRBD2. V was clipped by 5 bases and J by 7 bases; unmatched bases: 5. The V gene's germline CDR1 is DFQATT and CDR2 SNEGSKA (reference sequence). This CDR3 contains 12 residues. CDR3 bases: TGCAGTGCTGGCGGGAGCACAAATGAGCAGTTCTTC. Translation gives CSAGGSTNEQFF.

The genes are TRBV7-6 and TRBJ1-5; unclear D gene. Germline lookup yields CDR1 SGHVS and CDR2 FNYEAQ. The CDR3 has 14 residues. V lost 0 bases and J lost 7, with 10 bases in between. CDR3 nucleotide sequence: TGTGCCAGCAGCTTAGCGCTGGGAGGGCAGCCCCAGCATTTT. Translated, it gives CASSLALGGQPQHF.

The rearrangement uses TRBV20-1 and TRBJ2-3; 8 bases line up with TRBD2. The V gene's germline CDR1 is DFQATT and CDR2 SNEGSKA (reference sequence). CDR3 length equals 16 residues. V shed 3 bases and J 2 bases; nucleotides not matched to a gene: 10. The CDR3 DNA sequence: TGCAGTGCTAGTCCCCTCCTAGCGGGTAACACAGATACGCAGTATTTT. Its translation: CSASPLLAGNTDTQYF.

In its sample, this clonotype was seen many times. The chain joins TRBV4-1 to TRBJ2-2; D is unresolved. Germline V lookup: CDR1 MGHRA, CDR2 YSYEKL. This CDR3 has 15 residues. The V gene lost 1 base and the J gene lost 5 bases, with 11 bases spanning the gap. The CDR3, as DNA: TGCGCCAGCAGCCAAGGTTTCTCGCCGACCGGGGAGCTGTTTTTT. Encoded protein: CASSQGFSPTGELFF.

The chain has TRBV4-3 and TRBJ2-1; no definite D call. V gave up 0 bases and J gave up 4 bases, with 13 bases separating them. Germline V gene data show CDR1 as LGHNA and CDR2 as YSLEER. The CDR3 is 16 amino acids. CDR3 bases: TGCGCCAGCAGCCAAGATAGCCGTTCTCCTTACAATGAGCAGTTCTTC. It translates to CASSQDSRSPYNEQFF.

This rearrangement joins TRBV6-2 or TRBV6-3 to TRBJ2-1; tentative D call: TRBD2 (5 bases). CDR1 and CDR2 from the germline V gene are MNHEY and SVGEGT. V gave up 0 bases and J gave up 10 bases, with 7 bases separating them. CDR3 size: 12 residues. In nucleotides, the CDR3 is TGTGCCAGCAGTTACTCGACGGGGGAGCAGTTCTTC. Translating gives CASSYSTGEQFF.

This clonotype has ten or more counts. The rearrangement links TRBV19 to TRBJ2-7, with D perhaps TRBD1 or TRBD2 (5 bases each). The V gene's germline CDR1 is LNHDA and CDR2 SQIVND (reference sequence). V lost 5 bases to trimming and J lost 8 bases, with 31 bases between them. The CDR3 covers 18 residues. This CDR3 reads CASSPSFWDGEDTKQQYF. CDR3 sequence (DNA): TGTGCCAGTAGTCCCTCGTTCTGGGACGGCGAGGACACCAAGCAGCAGTACTTC.

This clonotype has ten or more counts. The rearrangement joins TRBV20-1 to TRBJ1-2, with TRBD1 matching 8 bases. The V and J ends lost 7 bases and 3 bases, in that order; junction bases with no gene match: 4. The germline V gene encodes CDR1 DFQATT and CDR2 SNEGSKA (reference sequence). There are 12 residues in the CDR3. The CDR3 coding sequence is TGCAGTGTTGACAGGGGCGACTATGGCTACACCTTC. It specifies CSVDRGDYGYTF.

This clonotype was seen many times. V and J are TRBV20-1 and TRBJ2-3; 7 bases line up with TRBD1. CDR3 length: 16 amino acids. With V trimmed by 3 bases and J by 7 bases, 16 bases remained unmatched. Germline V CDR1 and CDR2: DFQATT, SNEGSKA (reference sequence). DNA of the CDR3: TGCAGTGCTAGTAGCCGGGACAGACCATCGGGAAATACGCAGTATTTT. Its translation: CSASSRDRPSGNTQYF.

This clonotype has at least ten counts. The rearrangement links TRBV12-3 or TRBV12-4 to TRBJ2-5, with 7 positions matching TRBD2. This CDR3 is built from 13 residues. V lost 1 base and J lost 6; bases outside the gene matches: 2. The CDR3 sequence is CASSLVGGKTQYF. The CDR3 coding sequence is TGTGCCAGCAGTTTAGTCGGGGGGAAGACCCAGTACTTC.

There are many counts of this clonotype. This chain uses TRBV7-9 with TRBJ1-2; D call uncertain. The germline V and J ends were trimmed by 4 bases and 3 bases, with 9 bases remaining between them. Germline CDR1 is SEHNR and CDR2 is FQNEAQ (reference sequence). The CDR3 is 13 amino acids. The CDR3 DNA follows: TGTGCCAGCAGCTCATACAGCCACTATGGCTACACCTTC. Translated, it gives CASSSYSHYGYTF. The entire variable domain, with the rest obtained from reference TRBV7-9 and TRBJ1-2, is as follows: DTGVSQNPRHKITKRGQNVTFRCDPISEHNRLYWYRQTLGQGPEFLTYFQNEAQLEKSRLLSDRFSAERPKGSFSTLEIQRTEQGDSAMYLCASSSYSHYGYTFGSGTRLTVV.